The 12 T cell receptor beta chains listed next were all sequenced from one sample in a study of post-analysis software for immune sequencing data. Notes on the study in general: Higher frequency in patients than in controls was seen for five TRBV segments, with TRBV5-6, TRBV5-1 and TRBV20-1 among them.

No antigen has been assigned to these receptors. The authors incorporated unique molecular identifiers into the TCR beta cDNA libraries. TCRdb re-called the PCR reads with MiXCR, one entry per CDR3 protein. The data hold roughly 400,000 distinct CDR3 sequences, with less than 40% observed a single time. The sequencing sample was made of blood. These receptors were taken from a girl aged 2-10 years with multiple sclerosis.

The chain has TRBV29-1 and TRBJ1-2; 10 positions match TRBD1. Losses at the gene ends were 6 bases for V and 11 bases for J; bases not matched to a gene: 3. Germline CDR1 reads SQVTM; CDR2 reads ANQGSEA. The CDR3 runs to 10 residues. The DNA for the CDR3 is TGCAGCGTGGACAGGGGGGAATACACCTTC. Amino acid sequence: CSVDRGEYTF.

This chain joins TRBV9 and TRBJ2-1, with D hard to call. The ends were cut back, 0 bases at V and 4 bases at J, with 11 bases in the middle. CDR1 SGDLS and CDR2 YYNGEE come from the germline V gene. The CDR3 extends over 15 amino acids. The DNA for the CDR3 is TGTGCCAGCAGCGTAGTAGACGTTAGTTACAATGAGCAGTTCTTC. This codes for CASSVVDVSYNEQFF.

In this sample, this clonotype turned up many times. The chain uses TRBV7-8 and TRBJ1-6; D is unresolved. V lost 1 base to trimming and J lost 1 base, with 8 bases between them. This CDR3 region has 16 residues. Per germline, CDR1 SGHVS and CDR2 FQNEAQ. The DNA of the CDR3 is TGTGCCAGCAGCTTAGACGGTTTTTCCTATAATTCACCCCTCCACTTT. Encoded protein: CASSLDGFSYNSPLHF.

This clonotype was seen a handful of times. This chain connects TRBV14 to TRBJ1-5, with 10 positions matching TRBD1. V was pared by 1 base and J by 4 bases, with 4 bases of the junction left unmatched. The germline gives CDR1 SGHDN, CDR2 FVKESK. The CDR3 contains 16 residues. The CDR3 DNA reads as TGTGCCAGCAGCCAAGCTCCGGGACAGGGGAATCAGCCCCAGCATTTT. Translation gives CASSQAPGQGNQPQHF.

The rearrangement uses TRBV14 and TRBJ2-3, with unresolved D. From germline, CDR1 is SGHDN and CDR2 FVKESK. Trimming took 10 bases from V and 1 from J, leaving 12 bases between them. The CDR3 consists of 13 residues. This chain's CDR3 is CATNRFGTDTQYF. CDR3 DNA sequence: TGTGCCACCAACAGATTTGGCACAGATACGCAGTATTTT. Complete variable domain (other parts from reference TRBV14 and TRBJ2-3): EAGVTQFPSHSVIEKGQTVTLRCDPISGHDNLYWYRRVMGKEIKFLLHFVKESKQDESGMPNNRFLAERTGGTYSTLKVQPAELEDSGVYFCATNRFGTDTQYFGPGTRLTVL.

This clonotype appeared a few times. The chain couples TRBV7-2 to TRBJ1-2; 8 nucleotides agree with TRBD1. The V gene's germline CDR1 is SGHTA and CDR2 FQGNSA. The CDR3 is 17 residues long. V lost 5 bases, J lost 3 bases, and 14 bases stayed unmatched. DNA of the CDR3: TGTGCCAGCAGCACCTCGGGACAGGTCCTCTCCGACTATGGCTACACCTTC. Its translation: CASSTSGQVLSDYGYTF. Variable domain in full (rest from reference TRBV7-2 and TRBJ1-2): GAGVSQSPSNKVTEKGKDVELRCDPISGHTALYWYRQSLGQGLEFLIYFQGNSAPDKSGLPSDRFSAERTGGSVSTLTIQRTQQEDSAVYLCASSTSGQVLSDYGYTFGSGTRLTVV.

The CDR3 DNA is TGTGCCAGCAGCTTAAGTTGGGGGGCTAGGGGCTACACCTTC. Its protein is CASSLSWGARGYTF. This chain uses TRBV7-8 with TRBJ1-2, with TRBD1 as a possible D gene (6 bases). In germline, CDR1 is SGHVS, CDR2 FQNEAQ. V lost 2 bases and J lost 8, with 15 bases in between. This CDR3 has 14 amino acids. Based on the CDR3 plus reference TRBV7-8 and TRBJ1-2, the full variable domain is GAGVSQSPRYKVAKRGQDVALRCDPISGHVSLFWYQQALGQGPEFLTYFQNEAQLDKSGLPSDRFFAERPEGSVSTLKIQRTQQEDSAVYLCASSLSWGARGYTFGSGTRLTVV.

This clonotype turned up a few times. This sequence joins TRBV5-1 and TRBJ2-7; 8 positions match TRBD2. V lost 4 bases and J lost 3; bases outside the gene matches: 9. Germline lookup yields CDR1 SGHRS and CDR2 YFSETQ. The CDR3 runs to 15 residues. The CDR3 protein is CASSPLSGAHYEQYF. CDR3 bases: TGCGCCAGCAGCCCCCTTAGCGGGGCCCACTACGAGCAGTACTTC.

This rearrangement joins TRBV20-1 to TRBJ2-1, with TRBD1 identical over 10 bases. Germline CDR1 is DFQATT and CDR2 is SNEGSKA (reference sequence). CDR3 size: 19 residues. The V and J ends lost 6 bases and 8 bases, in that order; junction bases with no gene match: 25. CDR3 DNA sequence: TGCAGTGCCCAGAACGATGGTATGGTGTGGACAGGGGGTCCCGATGAGCAGTTCTTC. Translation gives CSAQNDGMVWTGGPDEQFF.

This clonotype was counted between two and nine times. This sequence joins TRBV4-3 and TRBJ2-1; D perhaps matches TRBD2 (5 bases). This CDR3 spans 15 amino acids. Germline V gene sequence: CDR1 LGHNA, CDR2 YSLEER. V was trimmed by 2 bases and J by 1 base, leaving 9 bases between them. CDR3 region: CASSQLADSYNEQFF. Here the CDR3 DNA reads TGCGCCAGCAGCCAACTAGCAGATTCCTACAATGAGCAGTTCTTC.

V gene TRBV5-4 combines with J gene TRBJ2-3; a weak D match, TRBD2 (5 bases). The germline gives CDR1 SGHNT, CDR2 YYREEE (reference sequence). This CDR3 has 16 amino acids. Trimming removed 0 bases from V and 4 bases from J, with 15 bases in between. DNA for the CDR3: TGTGCCAGCAGCTTGGAGGAGTCCGGAGGCCCAGATACGCAGTATTTT. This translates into CASSLEESGGPDTQYF.

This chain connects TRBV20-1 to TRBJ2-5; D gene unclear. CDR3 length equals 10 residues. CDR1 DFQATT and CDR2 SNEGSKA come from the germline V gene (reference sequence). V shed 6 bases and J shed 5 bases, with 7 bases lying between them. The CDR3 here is CSAGWETQYF. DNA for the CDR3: TGCAGTGCCGGATGGGAGACCCAGTACTTC.